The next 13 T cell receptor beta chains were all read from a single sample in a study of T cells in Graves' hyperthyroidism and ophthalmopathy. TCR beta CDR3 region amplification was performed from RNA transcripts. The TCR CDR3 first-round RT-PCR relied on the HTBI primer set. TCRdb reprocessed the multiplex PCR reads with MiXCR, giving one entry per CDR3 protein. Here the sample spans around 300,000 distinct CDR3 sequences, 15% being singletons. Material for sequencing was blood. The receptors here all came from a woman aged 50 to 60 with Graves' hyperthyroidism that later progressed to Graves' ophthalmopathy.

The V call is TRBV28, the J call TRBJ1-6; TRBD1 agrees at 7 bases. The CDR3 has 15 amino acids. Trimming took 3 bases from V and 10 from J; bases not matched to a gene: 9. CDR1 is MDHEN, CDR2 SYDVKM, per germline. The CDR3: CASSLIDREASPLHF. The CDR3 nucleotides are TGTGCCAGCAGTTTGATCGACAGGGAAGCATCACCCCTCCACTTT.

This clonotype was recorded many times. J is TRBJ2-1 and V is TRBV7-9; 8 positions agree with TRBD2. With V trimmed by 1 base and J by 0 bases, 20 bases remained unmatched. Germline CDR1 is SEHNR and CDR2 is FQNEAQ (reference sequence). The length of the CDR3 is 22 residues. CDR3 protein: CASSLDYGVRPLLADSYNEQFF. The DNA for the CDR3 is TGTGCCAGCAGCTTAGATTACGGCGTCAGGCCACTACTAGCGGACTCCTACAATGAGCAGTTCTTC.

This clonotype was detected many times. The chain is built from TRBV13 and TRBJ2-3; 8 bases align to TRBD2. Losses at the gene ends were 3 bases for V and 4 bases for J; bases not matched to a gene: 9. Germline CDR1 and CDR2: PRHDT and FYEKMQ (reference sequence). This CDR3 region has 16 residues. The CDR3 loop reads CASSFSGSGRADTQYF. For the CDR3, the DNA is TGTGCCAGCAGCTTCAGCGGGAGTGGTAGAGCAGATACGCAGTATTTT.

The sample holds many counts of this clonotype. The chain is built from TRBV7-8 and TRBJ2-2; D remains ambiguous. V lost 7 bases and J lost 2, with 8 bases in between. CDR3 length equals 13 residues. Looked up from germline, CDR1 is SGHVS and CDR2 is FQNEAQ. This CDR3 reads CASIGLNTGELFF. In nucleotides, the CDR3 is TGTGCCAGCATCGGCTTAAACACCGGGGAGCTGTTTTTT.

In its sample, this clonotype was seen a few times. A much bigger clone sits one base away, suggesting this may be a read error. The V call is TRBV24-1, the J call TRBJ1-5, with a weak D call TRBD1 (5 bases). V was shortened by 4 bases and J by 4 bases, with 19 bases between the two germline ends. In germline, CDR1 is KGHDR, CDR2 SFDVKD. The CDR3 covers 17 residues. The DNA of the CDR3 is TGTGCCACCAGTGAATCCCCAAACGGGACGGATAATCAGCCCCAGCATTTT. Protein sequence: CATSESPNGTDNQPQHF.

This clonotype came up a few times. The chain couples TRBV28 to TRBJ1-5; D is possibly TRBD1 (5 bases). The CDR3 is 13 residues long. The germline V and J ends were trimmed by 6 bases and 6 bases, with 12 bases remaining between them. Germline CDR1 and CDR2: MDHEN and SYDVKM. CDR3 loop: CASRGPWGQPQHF. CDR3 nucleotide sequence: TGTGCCAGCAGGGGGCCTTGGGGTCAGCCCCAGCATTTT.

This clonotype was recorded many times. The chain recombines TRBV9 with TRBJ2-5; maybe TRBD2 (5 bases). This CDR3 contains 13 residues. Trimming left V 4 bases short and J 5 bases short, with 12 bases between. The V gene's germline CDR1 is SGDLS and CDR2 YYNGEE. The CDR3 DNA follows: TGTGCCAGCAGCCGGACGGAGGCCGAGACCCAGTACTTC. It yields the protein CASSRTEAETQYF.

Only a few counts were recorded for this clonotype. The CDR3 DNA is TGTGCCAGCAGCGTTACTAGCGGGGATTACAATGAGCAGTTCTTC. Protein product: CASSVTSGDYNEQFF. J is TRBJ2-1 and V is TRBV9; 10 bases match TRBD2. J was trimmed by 4 bases and V by 2 bases; bases with no gene match: 3. The CDR3 runs to 15 residues. Germline V gene sequence: CDR1 SGDLS, CDR2 YYNGEE.

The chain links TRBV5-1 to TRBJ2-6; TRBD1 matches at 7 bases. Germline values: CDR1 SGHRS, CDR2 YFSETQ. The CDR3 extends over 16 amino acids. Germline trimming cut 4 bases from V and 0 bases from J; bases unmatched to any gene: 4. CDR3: CASSGTVSSGANVLTF. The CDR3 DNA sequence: TGCGCCAGCAGCGGGACAGTTAGCTCTGGGGCCAACGTCCTGACTTTC.

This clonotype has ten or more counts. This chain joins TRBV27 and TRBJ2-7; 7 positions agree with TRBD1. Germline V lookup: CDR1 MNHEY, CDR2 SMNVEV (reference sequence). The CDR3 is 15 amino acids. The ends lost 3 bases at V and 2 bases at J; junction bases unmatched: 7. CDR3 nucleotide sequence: TGTGCCAGCAGTTTTACCCCGGGACAGACCTACGAGCAGTACTTC. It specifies CASSFTPGQTYEQYF.

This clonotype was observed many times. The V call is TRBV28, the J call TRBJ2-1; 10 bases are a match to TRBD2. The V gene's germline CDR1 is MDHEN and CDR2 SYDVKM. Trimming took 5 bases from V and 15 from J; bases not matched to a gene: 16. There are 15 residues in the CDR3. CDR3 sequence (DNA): TGTGCCAGCAGTCGGGATCCTAGCGGGAGCCTAGCTCCGTTCTTC. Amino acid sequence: CASSRDPSGSLAPFF.

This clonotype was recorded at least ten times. The DNA of the CDR3 is TGTGCCAGCAGCCCCCGTGACTGGGGCAGTTCCTACGAGCAGTACTTC. It encodes CASSPRDWGSSYEQYF. The rearrangement joins TRBV9 to TRBJ2-7; tentatively, D is TRBD1 (5 bases). Looked up from germline, CDR1 is SGDLS and CDR2 is YYNGEE. The CDR3 spans 16 residues. V dropped 4 bases and J dropped 1 base, with 18 bases sitting between them.

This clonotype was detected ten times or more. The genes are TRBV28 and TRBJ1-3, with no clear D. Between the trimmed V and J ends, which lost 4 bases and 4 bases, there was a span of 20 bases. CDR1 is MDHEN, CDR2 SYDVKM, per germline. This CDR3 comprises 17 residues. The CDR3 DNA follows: TGTGCCAGCAGTTCCTCCTCGGCGCCGTGGAAGGGAAACACCATATATTTT. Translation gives CASSSSSAPWKGNTIYF.